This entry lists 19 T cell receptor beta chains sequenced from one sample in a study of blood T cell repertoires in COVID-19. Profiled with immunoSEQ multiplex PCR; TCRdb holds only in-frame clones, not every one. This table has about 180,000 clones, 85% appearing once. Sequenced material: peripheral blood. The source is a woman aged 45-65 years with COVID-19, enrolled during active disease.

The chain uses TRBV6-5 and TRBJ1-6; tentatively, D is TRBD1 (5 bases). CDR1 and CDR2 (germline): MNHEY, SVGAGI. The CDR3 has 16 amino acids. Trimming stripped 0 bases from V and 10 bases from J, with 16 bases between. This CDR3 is CASSYSSATEGSPLHF. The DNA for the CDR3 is TGTGCCAGCAGTTACTCGAGTGCGACAGAAGGGTCACCCCTCCACTTT.

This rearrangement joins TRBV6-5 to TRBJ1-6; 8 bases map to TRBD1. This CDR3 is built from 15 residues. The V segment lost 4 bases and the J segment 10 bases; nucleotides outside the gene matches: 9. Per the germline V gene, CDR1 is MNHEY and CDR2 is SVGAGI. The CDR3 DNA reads TGTGCCAGCAGTTGGACAGGGAAAGTAGAATCACCCCTCCACTTT. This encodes CASSWTGKVESPLHF.

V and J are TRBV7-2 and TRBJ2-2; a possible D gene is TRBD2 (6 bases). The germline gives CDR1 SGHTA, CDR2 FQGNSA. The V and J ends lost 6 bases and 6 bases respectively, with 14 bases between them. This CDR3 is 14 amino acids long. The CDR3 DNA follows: TGTGCCAGCAGGTTGGAGGGCGGGGCCGGGGAGCTGTTTTTT. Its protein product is CASRLEGGAGELFF.

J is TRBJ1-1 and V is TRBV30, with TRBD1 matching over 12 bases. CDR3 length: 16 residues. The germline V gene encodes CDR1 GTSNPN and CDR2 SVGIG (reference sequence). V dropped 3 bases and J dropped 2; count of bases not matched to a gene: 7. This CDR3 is CAWRPGQGALNTEAFF. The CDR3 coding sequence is TGTGCCTGGAGGCCGGGACAGGGGGCTTTAAACACTGAAGCTTTCTTT.

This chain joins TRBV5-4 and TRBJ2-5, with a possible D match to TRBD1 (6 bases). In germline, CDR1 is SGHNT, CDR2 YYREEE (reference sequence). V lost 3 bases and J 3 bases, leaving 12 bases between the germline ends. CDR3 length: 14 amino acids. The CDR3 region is CASSSRTAKETQYF. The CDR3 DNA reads TGTGCCAGCAGCTCCAGGACAGCTAAAGAGACCCAGTACTTC.

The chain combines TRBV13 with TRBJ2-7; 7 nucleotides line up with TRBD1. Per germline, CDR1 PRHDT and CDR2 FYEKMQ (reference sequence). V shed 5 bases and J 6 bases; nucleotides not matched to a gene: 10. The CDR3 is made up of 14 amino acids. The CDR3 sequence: CASSRGQSLGEQYF. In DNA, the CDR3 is TGTGCCAGCAGCCGGGGACAGTCCCTGGGCGAGCAGTACTTC.

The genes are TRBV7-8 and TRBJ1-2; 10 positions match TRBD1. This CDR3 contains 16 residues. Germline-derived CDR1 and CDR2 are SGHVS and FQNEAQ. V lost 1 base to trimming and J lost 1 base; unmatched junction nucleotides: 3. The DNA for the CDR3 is TGTGCCAGCAGCTTAGGGACAGGGGGATTTAACTATGGCTACACCTTC. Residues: CASSLGTGGFNYGYTF.

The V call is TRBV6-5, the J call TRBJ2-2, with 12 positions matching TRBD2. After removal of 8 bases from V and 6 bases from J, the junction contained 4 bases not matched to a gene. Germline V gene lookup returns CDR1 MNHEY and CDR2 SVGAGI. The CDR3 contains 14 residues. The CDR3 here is CASSGLAGSGELFF. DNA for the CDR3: TGTGCCAGCTCCGGACTAGCGGGGTCCGGGGAGCTGTTTTTT.

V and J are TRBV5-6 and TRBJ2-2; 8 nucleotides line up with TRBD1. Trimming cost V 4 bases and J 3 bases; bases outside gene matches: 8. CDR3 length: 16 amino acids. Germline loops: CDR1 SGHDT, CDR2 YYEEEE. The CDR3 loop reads CASSRGRQGYTGELFF. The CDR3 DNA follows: TGTGCCAGCAGCCGTGGCAGACAGGGGTACACCGGGGAGCTGTTTTTT. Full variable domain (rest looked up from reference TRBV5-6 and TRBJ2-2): DAGVTQSPTHLIKTRGQQVTLRCSPKSGHDTVSWYQQALGQGPQFIFQYYEEEERQRGNFPDRFSGHQFPNYSSELNVNALLLGDSALYLCASSRGRQGYTGELFFGEGSRLTVL.

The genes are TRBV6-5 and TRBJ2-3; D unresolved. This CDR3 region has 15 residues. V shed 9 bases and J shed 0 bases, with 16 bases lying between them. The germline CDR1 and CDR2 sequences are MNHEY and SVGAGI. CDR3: CASRHIRLSTDTQYF. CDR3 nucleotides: TGTGCCAGTAGACATATCCGCTTAAGCACAGATACGCAGTATTTT.

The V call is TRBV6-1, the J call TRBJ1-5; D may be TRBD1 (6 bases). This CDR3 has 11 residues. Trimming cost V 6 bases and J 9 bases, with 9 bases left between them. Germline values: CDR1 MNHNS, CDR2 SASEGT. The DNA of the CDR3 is TGTGCCAGCAGCCAGGGGTTGCCCCAGCATTTT. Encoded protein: CASSQGLPQHF.

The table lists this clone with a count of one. Here the CDR3 DNA reads TGTGCCAGCAGCAGACAGGGGCAAGGAAACACCATATATTTT. Protein: CASSRQGQGNTIYF. The chain carries TRBV3-1 (or the pseudogene TRBV3-2) and TRBJ1-3; 8 nucleotides match TRBD1. CDR1 and CDR2 (germline): LGHDT, YNNKEL (reference sequence). The J segment lost 4 bases and the V segment lost 5 bases, leaving 4 bases of the junction unmatched. This CDR3 has 14 residues.

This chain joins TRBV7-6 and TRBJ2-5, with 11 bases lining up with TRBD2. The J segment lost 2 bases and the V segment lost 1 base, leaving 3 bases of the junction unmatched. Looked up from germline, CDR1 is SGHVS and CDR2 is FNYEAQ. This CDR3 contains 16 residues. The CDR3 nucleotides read TGTGCCAGCAGCTTAGTAGCGGGGGGGATGCAAGAGACCCAGTACTTC. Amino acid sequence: CASSLVAGGMQETQYF.

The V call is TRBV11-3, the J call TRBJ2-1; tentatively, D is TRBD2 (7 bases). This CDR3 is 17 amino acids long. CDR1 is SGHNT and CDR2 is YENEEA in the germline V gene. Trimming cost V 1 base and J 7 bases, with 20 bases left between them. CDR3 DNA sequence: TGTGCCAGCAGCTTAGTTGGTACGGGGGGCGCTGGGAATGAGCAGTTCTTC. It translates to CASSLVGTGGAGNEQFF.

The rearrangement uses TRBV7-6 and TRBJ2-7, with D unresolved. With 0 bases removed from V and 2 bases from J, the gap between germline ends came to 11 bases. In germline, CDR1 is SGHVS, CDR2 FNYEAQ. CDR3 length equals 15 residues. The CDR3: CASSLASADTYEQYF. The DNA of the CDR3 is TGTGCCAGCAGCTTAGCAAGCGCGGATACCTACGAGCAGTACTTC. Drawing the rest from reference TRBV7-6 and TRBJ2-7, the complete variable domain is GAGVSQSPRYKVTKRGQDVALRCDPISGHVSLYWYRQALGQGPEFLTYFNYEAQQDKSGLPNDRFSAERPEGSISTLTIQRTEQRDSAMYRCASSLASADTYEQYFGPGTRLTVT.

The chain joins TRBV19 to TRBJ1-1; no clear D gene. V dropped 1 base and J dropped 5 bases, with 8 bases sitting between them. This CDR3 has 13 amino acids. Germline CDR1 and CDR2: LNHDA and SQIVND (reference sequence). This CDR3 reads CASSIAARTEAFF. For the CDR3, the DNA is TGTGCCAGTAGTATAGCCGCCAGGACTGAAGCTTTCTTT.

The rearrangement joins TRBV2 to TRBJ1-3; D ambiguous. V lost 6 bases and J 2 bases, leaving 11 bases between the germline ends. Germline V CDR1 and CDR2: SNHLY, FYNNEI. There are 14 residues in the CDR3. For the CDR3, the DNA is TGTGCCAGCAGGACGGGGTTAGCTGGAAACACCATATATTTT. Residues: CASRTGLAGNTIYF.

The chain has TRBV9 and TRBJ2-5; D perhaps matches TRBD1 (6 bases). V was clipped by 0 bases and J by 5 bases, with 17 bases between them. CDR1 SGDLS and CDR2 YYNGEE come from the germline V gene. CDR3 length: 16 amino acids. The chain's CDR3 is CASSVDLGHQGETQYF. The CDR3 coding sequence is TGTGCCAGCAGCGTAGATTTGGGACATCAAGGGGAGACCCAGTACTTC.

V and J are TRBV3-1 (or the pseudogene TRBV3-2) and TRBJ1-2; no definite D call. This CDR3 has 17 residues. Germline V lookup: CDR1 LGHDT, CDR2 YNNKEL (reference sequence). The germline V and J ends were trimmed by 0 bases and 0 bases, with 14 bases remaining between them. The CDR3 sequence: CASSQDLPGWTNYGYTF. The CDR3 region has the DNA TGTGCCAGCAGCCAAGATCTACCGGGTTGGACTAACTATGGCTACACCTTC.